Shown below are 12 T cell receptor beta chains from a single sample sequenced in a study of shared clonotypes between healthy human individuals. TCRdb's table, derived via immunoSEQ multiplex PCR, lists solely in-frame clones and lacks some. The table has 1,400,000 or so clones, approximately 98.5% seen once. The sequencing input was naive CD4+ T cells sorted from blood. The subset: CD45RA+ positively selected. The receptor set was obtained from a man under 40 in good health.

This chain joins TRBV6-1 and TRBJ1-5; D remains unclear. Trimming took off 1 base at V and 0 bases at J, with 10 bases between the two ends. This CDR3 region has 16 residues. The germline V gene has CDR1 MNHNS and CDR2 SASEGT. The CDR3 spells CASSEEAEYSNQPQHF. The CDR3 nucleotides read TGTGCCAGCAGTGAAGAGGCGGAGTATAGCAATCAGCCCCAGCATTTT.

The chain recombines TRBV4-2 with TRBJ1-5; the match to TRBD1 covers 10 bases. Germline values: CDR1 LGHNA, CDR2 YNFKEQ. J lost 4 bases, V lost 0 bases, and 3 bases had no gene match. The CDR3 length is 16 residues. DNA for the CDR3: TGTGCCAGCAGCCAAGATCGGGGACAGGGGAATCAGCCCCAGCATTTT. Translated, it gives CASSQDRGQGNQPQHF.

This rearrangement joins TRBV5-1 to TRBJ2-3, with 9 nucleotides matching TRBD2. The CDR3 contains 15 residues. V was clipped by 0 bases and J by 7 bases; unmatched bases: 6. The germline CDR1 and CDR2 sequences are SGHRS and YFSETQ. The CDR3 loop is CASSLAAGGGNTQYF. As DNA, the CDR3 is TGCGCCAGCAGCTTGGCCGCGGGAGGGGGCAATACGCAGTATTTT.

The CDR3 loop is CASQASGANVLTF. In DNA, the CDR3 is TGTGCCAGTCAGGCCTCTGGGGCCAACGTCCTGACTTTC. The V call is TRBV19, the J call TRBJ2-6; no definite D call. This CDR3 spans 13 amino acids. V shed 8 bases and J shed 0 bases, with 5 bases lying between them. CDR1 and CDR2 from the germline V gene are LNHDA and SQIVND (reference sequence). Full variable domain (missing parts from reference TRBV19 and TRBJ2-6): DGGITQSPKYLFRKEGQNVTLSCEQNLNHDAMYWYRQDPGQGLRLIYYSQIVNDFQKGDIAEGYSVSREKKESFPLTVTSAQKNPTAFYLCASQASGANVLTFGAGSRLTVL.

The chain has TRBV19 and TRBJ2-3; D may be TRBD1 (5 bases). Trimming took off 0 bases at V and 0 bases at J, with 10 bases between the two ends. The CDR3 runs 16 residues. Germline CDR1 and CDR2: LNHDA and SQIVND (reference sequence). The CDR3 sequence: CASSIDSAGSTDTQYF. In DNA, the CDR3 is TGTGCCAGTAGTATAGATTCCGCAGGGAGCACAGATACGCAGTATTTT.

The rearrangement joins TRBV5-6 to TRBJ2-2; a possible D gene is TRBD1 (6 bases). Trimming left V 2 bases short and J 7 bases short, with 18 bases between. Germline assignment: CDR1 SGHDT and CDR2 YYEEEE. The CDR3 is 16 amino acids. CDR3 nucleotides: TGTGCCAGCAGCTTATATCCGCGGACAGCCGGCGGGGAGCTGTTTTTT. It translates to CASSLYPRTAGGELFF.

The rearrangement uses TRBV6-1 and TRBJ2-2, with D tentatively TRBD2 (6 bases). The CDR3 spans 15 residues. Trimming shortened V by 1 base and J by 4 bases, and 10 bases separated the two germline ends. Germline CDR1 reads MNHNS; CDR2 reads SASEGT. CDR3 sequence (DNA): TGTGCCAGCAGTGAAGTGACTAGACTCACCGGGGAGCTGTTTTTT. Translating it yields CASSEVTRLTGELFF.

The rearrangement links TRBV6-5 to TRBJ2-7; 7 bases align to TRBD2. Germline lookup yields CDR1 MNHEY and CDR2 SVGAGI. This CDR3 spans 16 amino acids. V was clipped by 3 bases and J by 3 bases; unmatched bases: 11. The CDR3 region is CASSYGAGYVLYEQYF. The CDR3 nucleotides are TGTGCCAGCAGTTATGGAGCGGGATACGTTCTCTACGAGCAGTACTTC.

The chain employs TRBV11-1 and TRBJ1-1; 9 bases map to TRBD1. CDR3 size: 14 residues. The J segment lost 5 bases and the V segment lost 5 bases, leaving 6 bases of the junction unmatched. CDR1 and CDR2 from the germline V gene are SGHAT and FQDESV (reference sequence). CDR3 sequence reads: CASSPRTGATEAFF. CDR3 coding DNA: TGTGCCAGCAGCCCGCGGACAGGGGCAACTGAAGCTTTCTTT.

This chain links TRBV5-1 with TRBJ2-2; TRBD2 aligns across 7 bases. V was clipped by 0 bases and J by 4 bases; unmatched bases: 3. Germline assignment: CDR1 SGHRS and CDR2 YFSETQ. The length of the CDR3 is 15 residues. The CDR3 here is CASSLGASGTGELFF. DNA of the CDR3: TGCGCCAGCAGCTTGGGGGCTAGCGGCACCGGGGAGCTGTTTTTT.

This rearrangement joins TRBV29-1 to TRBJ1-3; no clear D. Germline V gene sequence: CDR1 SQVTM, CDR2 ANQGSEA. This CDR3 comprises 11 residues. CDR3: CWNAAPGTIYF. Written as DNA, the CDR3 is TGCTGGAATGCCGCCCCGGGCACCATATATTTT.

The chain joins TRBV5-1 to TRBJ2-1, with D unresolved. The CDR3 covers 15 residues. The germline V gene has CDR1 SGHRS and CDR2 YFSETQ. Trimming shortened V by 0 bases and J by 7 bases, and 14 bases separated the two germline ends. The DNA for the CDR3 is TGCGCCAGCAGCTTGGCCGTGGACCAATTTAATGAGCAGTTCTTC. Protein product: CASSLAVDQFNEQFF. Variable domain in full (rest from reference TRBV5-1 and TRBJ2-1): KAGVTQTPRYLIKTRGQQVTLSCSPISGHRSVSWYQQTPGQGLQFLFEYFSETQRNKGNFPGRFSGRQFSNSRSEMNVSTLELGDSALYLCASSLAVDQFNEQFFGPGTRLTVL.